This T cell receptor (beta chain) emerged from a study of cytomegalovirus exposure and HLA in healthy donors. This CDR3 is built from 18 residues. Germline CDR1 is SNHLY and CDR2 is FYNNEI. The V gene lost 3 bases and the J gene lost 6 bases, with 26 bases spanning the gap. On this clone itself: What it recognizes is unknown.

Researchers ran the PCR with 60 Vbeta and 13 Jbeta primers. Assay used: immunoSEQ multiplex PCR; TCRdb lists only in-frame clones, some missing. Seen here are fewer than 150,000 clones, 75% to 90% observed once, and the top ten hold roughly 6.7%. Study results and limitations: The authors considered a cluster of highly shared sequence variants likely to be a sequencing artifact. On later analysis, the bulk of CMV-associated TCR beta chains appeared to be HLA-restricted.

The sequenced material came from PBMCs. The V and J genes are TRBV2 and TRBJ1-2; maybe TRBD1 (5 bases). The sequence came from a woman in her twenties or thirties in good health and CMV-seropositive. This CDR3 is CASSDAPGGRVFGNGYTF. The CDR3 nucleotides read TGTGCCAGCAGTGACGCCCCCGGGGGTAGGGTCTTCGGGAATGGCTACACCTTC.